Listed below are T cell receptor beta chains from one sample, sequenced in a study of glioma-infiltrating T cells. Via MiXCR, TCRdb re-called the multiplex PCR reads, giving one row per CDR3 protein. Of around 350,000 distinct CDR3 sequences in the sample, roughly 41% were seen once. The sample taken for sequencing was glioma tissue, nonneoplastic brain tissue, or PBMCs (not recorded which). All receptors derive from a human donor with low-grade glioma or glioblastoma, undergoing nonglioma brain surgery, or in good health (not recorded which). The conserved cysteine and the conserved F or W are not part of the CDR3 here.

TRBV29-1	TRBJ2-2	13	SVGGGGRVTGELF
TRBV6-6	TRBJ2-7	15	ASSYSPPTGIYNEQY
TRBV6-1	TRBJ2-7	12	ASRDYALSYEQY
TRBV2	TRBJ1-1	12	ASTGLDLNTEAF
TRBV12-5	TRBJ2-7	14	ASGLVPSRESYEQY
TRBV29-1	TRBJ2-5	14	SVEGDTIEYQETQY
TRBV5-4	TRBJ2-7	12	ASSDRQGIYEQY
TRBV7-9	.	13	ASSSWDRVDNEQF
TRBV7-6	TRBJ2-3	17	ASSLAPSGSHRGTDTQY
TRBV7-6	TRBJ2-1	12	ASSLESGANEQF
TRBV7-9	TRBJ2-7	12	ASSSGLALSEQY
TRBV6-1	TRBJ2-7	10	ASSLDINEQY
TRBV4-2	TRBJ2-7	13	ASSPRDSGTYEQY
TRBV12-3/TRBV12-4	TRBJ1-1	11	ASSFHRITEAF
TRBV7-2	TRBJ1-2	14	TSSRRDIFLQGGYT
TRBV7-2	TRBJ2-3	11	ASNMNRGNTQY
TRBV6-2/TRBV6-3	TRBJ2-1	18	ASSLQGWYGTSGRAVEQF
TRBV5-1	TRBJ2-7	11	ASSPRQGTKQY
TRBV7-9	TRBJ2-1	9	ASRALGEQF
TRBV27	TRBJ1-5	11	ASSWVRNQPQH
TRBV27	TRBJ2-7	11	VSSLGQGYEQY
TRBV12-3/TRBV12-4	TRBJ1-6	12	ASRPEHGGSPLH
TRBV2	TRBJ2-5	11	ASSRRVQETQY
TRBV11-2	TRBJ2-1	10	ASSLGQPEQF
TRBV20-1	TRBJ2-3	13	SARGLAGWADTQY
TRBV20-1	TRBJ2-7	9	SAGWTYEQY
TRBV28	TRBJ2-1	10	ASRPPGFEQF
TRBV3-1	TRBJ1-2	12	ASSQDKDVYGYT
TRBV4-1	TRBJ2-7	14	ASSQVPSGDSYEQY
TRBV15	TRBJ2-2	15	ATSSRLAAVGTGELF
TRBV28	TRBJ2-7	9	ASISIGEQY
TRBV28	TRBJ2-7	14	ASSFGARGSGDEQY
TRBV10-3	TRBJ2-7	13	AISHITRGRYEQY
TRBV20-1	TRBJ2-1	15	SASLPGTGYQYNEQF
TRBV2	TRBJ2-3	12	ASSDEGGGDTQY
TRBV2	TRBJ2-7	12	ASSETSVNSEQY
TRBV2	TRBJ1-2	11	ASTADINYGYT
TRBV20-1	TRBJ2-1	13	SAFGLAGNYNEQF
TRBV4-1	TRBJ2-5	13	ASSQELRSGETQY
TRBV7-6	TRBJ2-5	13	ASSYPSGPQETQY
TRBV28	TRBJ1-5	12	ASSSTGRNQPQH
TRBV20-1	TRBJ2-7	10	SARLSVYEQY
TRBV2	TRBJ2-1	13	ASNARQKTYNEQF
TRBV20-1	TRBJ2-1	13	SARDPSGSGNEQF